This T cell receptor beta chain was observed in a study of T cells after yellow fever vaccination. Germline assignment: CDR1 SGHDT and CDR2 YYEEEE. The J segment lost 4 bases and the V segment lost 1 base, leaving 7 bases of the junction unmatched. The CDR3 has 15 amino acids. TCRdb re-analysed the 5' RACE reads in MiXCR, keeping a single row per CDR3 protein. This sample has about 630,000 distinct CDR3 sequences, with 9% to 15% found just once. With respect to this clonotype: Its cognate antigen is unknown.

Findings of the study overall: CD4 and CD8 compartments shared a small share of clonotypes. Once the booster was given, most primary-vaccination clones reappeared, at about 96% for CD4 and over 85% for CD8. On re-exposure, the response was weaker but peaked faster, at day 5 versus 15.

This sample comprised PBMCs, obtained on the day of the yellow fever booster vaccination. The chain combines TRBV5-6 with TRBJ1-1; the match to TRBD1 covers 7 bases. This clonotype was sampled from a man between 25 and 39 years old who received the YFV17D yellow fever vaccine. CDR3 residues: CASSLPRTGGTEAFF. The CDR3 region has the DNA TGTGCCAGCAGCTTGCCTCGGACAGGAGGCACTGAAGCTTTCTTT.